Given below is one TCR beta chain in context. The data derive from a study of control samples from healthy donors and cancer patients. The data were produced by immunoSEQ multiplex PCR, yet TCRdb's version contains in-frame clones alone and is incomplete. The sample carries about 130,000 clones, approximately 89% recorded once. V was pared by 4 bases and J by 10 bases, with 11 bases of the junction left unmatched. From germline, CDR1 is SGHRS and CDR2 YFSETQ. This CDR3 contains 15 residues. Sequencing input: blood. The sequence came from a man younger than 30 in good health. J is TRBJ1-6 and V is TRBV5-1, with 7 bases lining up with TRBD1. The CDR3 sequence is CASSEGQEGLSPLHF. The DNA of the CDR3 is TGCGCCAGCAGCGAAGGACAGGAGGGATTATCACCCCTCCACTTT.